This TCR beta chain was captured in a study of T-cell reconstitution after alpha-beta-depleted transplantation in children. A TCRbeta library incorporating unique molecular identifiers was prepared. In TCRdb, the PCR reads were re-called with MiXCR into one record per CDR3 protein. This table has 480,000 or so distinct CDR3 sequences, roughly 10% appearing once. This clonotype has just one count. A much larger clone lies one base from this, so it may be a read error. The CDR3 is 14 residues long. Trimming stripped 2 bases from V and 4 bases from J, with 12 bases between. Germline CDR1 is SGDLS and CDR2 is YYNGEE.

This TCR came from a child aged 2 to 15 with inherited bone marrow failure, due to receive a stem cell transplant. The genes are TRBV9 and TRBJ1-1; D not resolved. The source was PBMCs, collected before TCRalphabeta/CD19-depleted stem cell transplant. Here the CDR3 reads CASSVSLLATEAFF. The CDR3 DNA reads TGTGCCAGCAGCGTTTCGCTGCTTGCCACTGAAGCTTTCTTT.